A selection of T cell receptor beta chains follows, all from one sample in a study of Ad26.COV2.S vaccination and SARS-CoV-2 variants. Repertoires were generated with immunoSEQ multiplex PCR, while TCRdb's copy carries only in-frame clones and drops some. The top ten hold about 7.4% of the sample, which has over 300,000 clones, 83% seen once. The sequencing here drew on peripheral blood, taken in a trial of Ad26.COV2.S vaccine versus placebo. These TCRs come from a person aged 18-60 years who received the Ad26.COV2.S COVID-19 vaccine or a placebo. CDR3s include the opening cysteine and the closing phenylalanine or tryptophan. A D gene is named only where the DNA matches it firmly. Only part of the rows carry a size: once, few, many, or a class if the clone is expanded.

TRBD2	TRBV9	once	TRBJ2-1	TGTGCCAGCAGCTCAGTAGGGACTAGCGCGGCCAATGAGCAGTTCTTC	CASSSVGTSAANEQFF
-	TRBV10-2	-	TRBJ1-1	TGCGCCAGCAGTGAGTCCGGCACTACTGAAGCTTTCTTT	CASSESGTTEAFF
TRBD1	TRBV4-1	-	TRBJ2-7	TGCGCCAGCAGCCGCCACGAACAGGGGTTTTCCGAGCAGTACTTC	CASSRHEQGFSEQYF
-	TRBV12-3/TRBV12-4	-	TRBJ2-7	TGTGCCAGCAGTTTTTGGACAGCTTACGAGCAGTACTTC	CASSFWTAYEQYF
-	TRBV3-1/TRBV3-2	-	TRBJ2-5	TGTGCCAGCAGCCAAGAACCCCCCCAGACCCAGTACTTC	CASSQEPPQTQYF
-	TRBV5-5	-	TRBJ1-1	TGTGCCAGCAGCTTGCAGGGCCGGACCACTGAAGCTTTCTTT	CASSLQGRTTEAFF
-	TRBV15	-	TRBJ2-5	TGTGCCACCAGCAGGGATCTCACAGAGACCCAGTACTTC	CATSRDLTETQYF
-	TRBV29-1	few	TRBJ2-7	TGCAGCGTTGAGACCGTAACCTACGAGCAGTACTTC	CSVETVTYEQYF
TRBD1	TRBV5-4	-	TRBJ1-1	TGTGCCAGCAGCTTGGGGGGGACAGGGTCTTCGGAAGCTTTCTTT	CASSLGGTGSSEAFF
-	TRBV5-1	-	TRBJ2-6	TGCGCCAGCAGCTCCACCCCGTCGCCTGGGGCCAACGTCCTGACTTTC	CASSSTPSPGANVLTF
-	TRBV5-1	-	TRBJ2-6	TGCGTCACGCGACGCGGTGATTCTGGGGCCAACGTCCTGACTTTC	CVTRRGDSGANVLTF
-	TRBV11-3	-	TRBJ1-2	TGTGCCAGCAGCTTAGCTACTAACTATGGCTACACCTTC	CASSLATNYGYTF
TRBD1	TRBV2	-	TRBJ2-5	TGTGCCAGCAGTGATAGGGGGACAGGGCCCGAGACCCAGTACTTC	CASSDRGTGPETQYF
TRBD1	TRBV24-1	-	TRBJ1-2	TGTGCCACCAGTGATCCCAAACAGGGGGACTATGGCTACACCTTC	CATSDPKQGDYGYTF
TRBD1	TRBV5-4	few	TRBJ2-7	TGTGCCAGCTCAGGGGGTTTGCGCGAGCAGTACTTC	CASSGGLREQYF
TRBD2	TRBV7-3	-	TRBJ2-3	TGTGCCAGCAGCCCGTGGGGGGAGGGTACGCAGTATTTT	CASSPWGEGTQYF
-	TRBV5-8	-	TRBJ2-5	TGTGCCAGCAGCTTGGTCCTGGAGGGGCCCCTTAAGACCCAGTACTTC	CASSLVLEGPLKTQYF
TRBD1	TRBV6-4	few	TRBJ1-5	TGTGCCAGCAGTGTCCAGGGGGACGGCAATCAGCCCCAGCATTTT	CASSVQGDGNQPQHF
TRBD2	TRBV27	-	TRBJ2-1	TGTGCCAGCAGTTCCAGCGGGAGCTCCTACAATGAGCAGTTCTTC	CASSSSGSSYNEQFF
-	TRBV6-4	-	TRBJ1-1	TGTGCCAGCAGTTCGACAGGGAACACTGAAGCTTTCTTT	CASSSTGNTEAFF
-	TRBV21-1	-	TRBJ2-4	TGTGCCAGCAGCAAAGGCCAGCTAGCCAAAAACATTCAGTACTTC	CASSKGQLAKNIQYF
-	TRBV5-1	once	TRBJ1-5	TGCGCCAGCAGCTTGCTAGGGGATAGCAATCAGCCCCAGCATTTT	CASSLLGDSNQPQHF
-	TRBV2	-	TRBJ1-5	TGTGCCAGCGGTTACAGGGCGGGTTATCAGCCCCAGCATTTT	CASGYRAGYQPQHF
-	TRBV5-1	-	TRBJ1-1	TGCGCCAGCAGCTTGGAACGCGCCGCCGCGGGTGGAATAACTGAAGCTTTCTTT	CASSLERAAAGGITEAFF
-	TRBV12-5	-	TRBJ1-1	TGTGCTAGTGGTTTGGTAATCTGGGGTGAGGTTGTGAACACTGAAGCTTTCTTT	CASGLVIWGEVVNTEAFF
-	TRBV28	-	TRBJ1-5	TGTGCCAGGCCGGAGGGAGACAATCAGCCCCAGCATTTT	CARPEGDNQPQHF
TRBD2	TRBV6-5	-	TRBJ2-1	TGTGCCAGCAGTCCCGGACTAGGATATTACAATGAGCAGTTCTTC	CASSPGLGYYNEQFF
TRBD1	TRBV5-5	-	TRBJ2-7	TGTGCCAGCAGCTTGTTGGGACAGAGCTACGAGCAGTACTTC	CASSLLGQSYEQYF
TRBD1	TRBV27	-	TRBJ2-7	TGTGCCAGCAGCCAAGGGCAGGGGGCTGGAGAGCAGTACTTC	CASSQGQGAGEQYF
TRBD2	TRBV6-2/TRBV6-3	-	TRBJ2-7	TGTGCCAGCAGTTACTCGATCCTAGCGGGGGGAAGCTACGAGCAGTACTTC	CASSYSILAGGSYEQYF
TRBD2	TRBV7-9	-	TRBJ2-3	TGTGCCAGCGGGAATTCGGGACTAAATACGCAGTATTTT	CASGNSGLNTQYF
-	TRBV5-4	-	TRBJ2-1	TGTGCCAGCAGCCCCGGCTTGTGGGCGGTGATTACGGGCAATGAGCAGTTCTTC	CASSPGLWAVITGNEQFF
TRBD1	TRBV9	-	TRBJ2-7	TGTGCCAGCAGCGCAATGGACAGGGGCTACGAGCAGTACTTC	CASSAMDRGYEQYF
TRBD2	TRBV4-1	once	TRBJ2-1	TGCGCCAGCAGCCAAGTACCTAGCGGGAGTGGAGATGAGCAGTTCTTC	CASSQVPSGSGDEQFF
-	TRBV10-2	-	TRBJ1-3	TGCGCCAGCAGTGAGGGCAGACAAGGAAACACCATATATTTT	CASSEGRQGNTIYF
-	TRBV2	-	TRBJ1-2	TGTGCCAGCAGTGAATCACCCCCAGAAAATGGCTACACCTTC	CASSESPPENGYTF
-	TRBV14	-	TRBJ2-5	TGTGCCATCTCCAAAATGGACCCCGCCGGGACCCAGTACTTC	CAISKMDPAGTQYF
TRBD1	TRBV5-4	-	TRBJ2-1	TGTGCCAGCAGCCGTGCAGGACAGGGGCCCTACAATGAGCAGTTCTTC	CASSRAGQGPYNEQFF
TRBD1	TRBV6-2/TRBV6-3	few	TRBJ1-5	TGTGCCAGCGGCCGGACAGGGGTTGGACAGCCCCAGCATTTT	CASGRTGVGQPQHF
-	TRBV4-1	-	TRBJ2-5	TGCGCCAGCAGCCAAGATCCACGGGAGGAGACCCAGTACTTC	CASSQDPREETQYF
-	TRBV25-1	-	TRBJ1-1	TGTGCCAGCAGTGCCCAGGGTGCTGAAGCTTTCTTT	CASSAQGAEAFF